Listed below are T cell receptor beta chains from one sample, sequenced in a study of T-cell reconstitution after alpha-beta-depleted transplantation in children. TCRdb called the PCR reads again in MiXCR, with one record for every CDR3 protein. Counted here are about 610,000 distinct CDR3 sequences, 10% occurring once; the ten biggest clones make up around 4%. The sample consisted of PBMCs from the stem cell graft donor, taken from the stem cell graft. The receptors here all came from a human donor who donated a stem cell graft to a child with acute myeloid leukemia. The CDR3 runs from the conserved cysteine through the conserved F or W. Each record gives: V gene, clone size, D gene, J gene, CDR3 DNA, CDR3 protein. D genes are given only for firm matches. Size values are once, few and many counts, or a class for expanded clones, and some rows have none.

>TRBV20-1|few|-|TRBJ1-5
TGCAGGGGGGGGTCCAACAATCAGCCCCAGCATTTT
CRGGSNNQPQHF
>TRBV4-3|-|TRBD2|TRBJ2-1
TGCGCCAGCAGCCAAGAGAGCGGGAGGTACTACAATGAGCAGTTCTTC
CASSQESGRYYNEQFF
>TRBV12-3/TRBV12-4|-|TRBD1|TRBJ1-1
TGTGCCAGCAGTTTAGACAGGGGGCCGGGGAAGGTGAACACTGAAGCTTTCTTT
CASSLDRGPGKVNTEAFF
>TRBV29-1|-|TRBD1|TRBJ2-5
TGCAGCGTAGAAAGGGACAGGGTCTTGCAAGAGACCCAGTACTTC
CSVERDRVLQETQYF
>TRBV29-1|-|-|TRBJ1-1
TGCAGCGTTTTCAATCCCCAAAGAACCATGAACACTGAAGCTTTCTTT
CSVFNPQRTMNTEAFF
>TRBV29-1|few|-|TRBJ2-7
TGCAGCGCCACCCACTTGGGCTCCTACGAGCAGTACTTC
CSATHLGSYEQYF
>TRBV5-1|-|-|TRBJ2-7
TGCGCCAGCAGCTTGGTGTCAGGTTCGACCTACGAGCAGTACTTC
CASSLVSGSTYEQYF
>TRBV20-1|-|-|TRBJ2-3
TGCAGTGCCTTATCGCTCGGGGCAGATACGCAGTATTTT
CSALSLGADTQYF
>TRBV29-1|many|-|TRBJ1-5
TGCAGCGCCTGTTGCCCCTTAGGAGGGTTCGATCAGCCCCAGCATTTT
CSACCPLGGFDQPQHF
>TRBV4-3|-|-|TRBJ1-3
TGCGCCAGCAGCCAAGACAGGACGTACTCTGGAAACACCATATATTTT
CASSQDRTYSGNTIYF
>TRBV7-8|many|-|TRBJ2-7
TGTGCCAGCAGCTTAACAGAAGCGGGTTCGGGGGTCGAGCAGTACTTC
CASSLTEAGSGVEQYF
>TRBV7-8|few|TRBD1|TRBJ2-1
TGTGCCAGCAGCTTACTCAGGGGGCGCGAGGGGGGGTTCTTC
CASSLLRGREGGFF
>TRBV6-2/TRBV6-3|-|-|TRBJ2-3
TGTGCCAGCAGTTACGCCCAGGGAGTTGGTACGCAGTATTTT
CASSYAQGVGTQYF
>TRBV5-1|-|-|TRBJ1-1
TGCGCCAGCAGCACCAGGGACGCGGGGAACACTGAAGCTTTCTTT
CASSTRDAGNTEAFF
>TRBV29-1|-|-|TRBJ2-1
TGCAGCGTTCTAGGGACGCAAGTCCCAAACAATGAGCAGTTCTTC
CSVLGTQVPNNEQFF
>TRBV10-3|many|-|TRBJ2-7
TGTGCCATCAGTGACCCGACAGCCTACGAGCAGTACTTC
CAISDPTAYEQYF
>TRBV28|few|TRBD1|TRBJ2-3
TGTGCCAGCGGCTGGACAGGGGGCAGAGATACGCAGTATTTT
CASGWTGGRDTQYF
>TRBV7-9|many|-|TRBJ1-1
TGTGCCAGCAGCCAGCTTGGGACTAAAGGCACTGAAGCTTTCTTT
CASSQLGTKGTEAFF
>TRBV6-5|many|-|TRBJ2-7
TGTGCCAGCAGTTACGGGGTGTCTCTGGACGGGCAGTACTTC
CASSYGVSLDGQYF
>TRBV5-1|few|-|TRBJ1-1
TGCGCCAGCACACAAGTTGGTAGCGGCCAAATGAACACTGAAGCTTTCTTT
CASTQVGSGQMNTEAFF
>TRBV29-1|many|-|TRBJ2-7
TGCAGCGTTGTCCATTCGGTGGGACCTTACGAGCAGTACTTC
CSVVHSVGPYEQYF
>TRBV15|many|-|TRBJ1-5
TGTGCCACCAGCAGAGATCGAGGGGACATTCCCCAGCATTTT
CATSRDRGDIPQHF
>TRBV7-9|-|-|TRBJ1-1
TGTGCCAGCAGCCCGACAACTGGGATCGGGGGCACTGAAGCTTTCTTT
CASSPTTGIGGTEAFF
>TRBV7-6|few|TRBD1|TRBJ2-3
TGTGCCAGCAGCTTTCGGGGACAGAGCACAGATACGCAGTATTTT
CASSFRGQSTDTQYF
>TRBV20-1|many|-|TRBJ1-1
TGCAGTGCTGGACGAAACACTGAAGCTTTCTTT
CSAGRNTEAFF
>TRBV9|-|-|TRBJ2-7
TGTGCCAGCAGCTCTGGCCCGGTTAGCTACGAGCAGTACTTC
CASSSGPVSYEQYF
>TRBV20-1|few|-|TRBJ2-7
TGCAGTGCTAGACTAGCGCCTACCTACGAGCAGTACTTC
CSARLAPTYEQYF
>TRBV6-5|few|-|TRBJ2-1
TGTGCCAGCAAAAATGGTAAAAGCTCCTACAATGAGCAGTTCTTC
CASKNGKSSYNEQFF
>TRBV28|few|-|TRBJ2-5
TGTGCCAGCAGTTTACCCGGACTCCAAGAGACCCAGTACTTC
CASSLPGLQETQYF
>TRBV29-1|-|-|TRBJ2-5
TGCAGCGTTGAAGCCACACTAGAGACCCAGTACTTC
CSVEATLETQYF
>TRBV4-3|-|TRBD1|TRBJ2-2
TGCGCCAGCAGCCAGGGGACAGCGGCGTGGCCCGGGGAGCTGTTTTTT
CASSQGTAAWPGELFF
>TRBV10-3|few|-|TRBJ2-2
TGTGCCATCAGTGAGCCCACCGGACAGAACACCGGGGAGCTGTTTTTT
CAISEPTGQNTGELFF
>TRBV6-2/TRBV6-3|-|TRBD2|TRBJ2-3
TGTGCCAGCAGTTACGATCTCCCTGCGGGAGGGCCGGAAGATACGCAGTATTTT
CASSYDLPAGGPEDTQYF
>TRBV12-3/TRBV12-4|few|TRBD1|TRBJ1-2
TGTGCCAGCAGCCAGGGGGTGAGGGGTGACTACACCTTC
CASSQGVRGDYTF
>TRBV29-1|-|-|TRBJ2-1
TGCAGCGTTCCGGTCGATAGGTCCTACAATGAGCAGTTCTTC
CSVPVDRSYNEQFF
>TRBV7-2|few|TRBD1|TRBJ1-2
TGTGCCAGCACCAAACAGGGGGCTGCTGGCTACACCTTC
CASTKQGAAGYTF
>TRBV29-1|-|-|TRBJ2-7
TGCAGCGTTGAGGGCGGGACCAACTACGAGCAGTACTTC
CSVEGGTNYEQYF
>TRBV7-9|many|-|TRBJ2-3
TGTGCCAGCAGGCATCGGGGAACAGATACGCAGTATTTT
CASRHRGTDTQYF
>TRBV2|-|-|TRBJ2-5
TGTGCCAGCAGTGCTTGGGCAGGGCAGGAGACCCAGTACTTC
CASSAWAGQETQYF
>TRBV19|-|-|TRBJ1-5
TGTGCCAGTAGTATAGTGATGAATCAGCCCCAGCATTTT
CASSIVMNQPQHF
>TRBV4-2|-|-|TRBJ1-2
TGTGCCAGCAGCCAAGGAGACGGCCGGAGGGGTGGCTACACCTTC
CASSQGDGRRGGYTF
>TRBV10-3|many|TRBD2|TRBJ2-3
TGTGCCATCACGGGGGGAGGAAGCACAGATACGCAGTATTTT
CAITGGGSTDTQYF
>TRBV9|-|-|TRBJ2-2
TGTGCCAGCAGCCTCCACACTAACACCGGGGAGCTGTTTTTT
CASSLHTNTGELFF
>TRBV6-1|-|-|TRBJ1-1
TGTGCCAGCAGTGAAGCGGTGAGGGCCGCTTTCTTT
CASSEAVRAAFF
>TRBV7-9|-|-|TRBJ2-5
TGTGCCAGCAGCGCCCGGGACTTGAGACAAGAGACCCAGTACTTC
CASSARDLRQETQYF
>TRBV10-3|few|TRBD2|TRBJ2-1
TGTGCCATCAGTGGTCTAGCGGGAGATGATGAGCAGTTCTTC
CAISGLAGDDEQFF
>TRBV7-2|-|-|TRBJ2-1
TGTGCCAGCAGCTCTCCCCTCTTGAGGCAGGTGTTCTTC
CASSSPLLRQVFF
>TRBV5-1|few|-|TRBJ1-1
TGCGCCAGCAGCTTCGCCCCCCTAACGAACACTGAAGCTTTCTTT
CASSFAPLTNTEAFF
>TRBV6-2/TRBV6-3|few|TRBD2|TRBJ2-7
TGTGCCAGCAGCCTACAGCCTCGACTAGCGGGAGTCCGCGAGCAGTACTTC
CASSLQPRLAGVREQYF
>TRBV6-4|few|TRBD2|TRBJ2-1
TGTGCCAGCAGTGAGCTAGCGGGGGACAATGAGCAGTTCTTC
CASSELAGDNEQFF
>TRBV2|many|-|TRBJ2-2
TGTGCCAGCAGTGCCGGACGGACCGCGAACACCGGGGAGCTGTTTTTT
CASSAGRTANTGELFF
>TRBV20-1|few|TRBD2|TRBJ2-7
TGCAGTGCTGTCCGAGCGGGAGGCTACGAGCAGTACTTC
CSAVRAGGYEQYF
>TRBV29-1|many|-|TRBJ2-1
TGCAGCACGTACCGGGACATCTCCTACAATGAGCAGTTCTTC
CSTYRDISYNEQFF
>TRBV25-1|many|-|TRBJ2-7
TGTGCCAGCAGTGGGTCTCTCGGGTACGAGCAGTACTTC
CASSGSLGYEQYF
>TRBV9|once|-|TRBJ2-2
TGTGCCAGCAGCGTCGACTACACCGGGGAGCTGTTTTTT
CASSVDYTGELFF